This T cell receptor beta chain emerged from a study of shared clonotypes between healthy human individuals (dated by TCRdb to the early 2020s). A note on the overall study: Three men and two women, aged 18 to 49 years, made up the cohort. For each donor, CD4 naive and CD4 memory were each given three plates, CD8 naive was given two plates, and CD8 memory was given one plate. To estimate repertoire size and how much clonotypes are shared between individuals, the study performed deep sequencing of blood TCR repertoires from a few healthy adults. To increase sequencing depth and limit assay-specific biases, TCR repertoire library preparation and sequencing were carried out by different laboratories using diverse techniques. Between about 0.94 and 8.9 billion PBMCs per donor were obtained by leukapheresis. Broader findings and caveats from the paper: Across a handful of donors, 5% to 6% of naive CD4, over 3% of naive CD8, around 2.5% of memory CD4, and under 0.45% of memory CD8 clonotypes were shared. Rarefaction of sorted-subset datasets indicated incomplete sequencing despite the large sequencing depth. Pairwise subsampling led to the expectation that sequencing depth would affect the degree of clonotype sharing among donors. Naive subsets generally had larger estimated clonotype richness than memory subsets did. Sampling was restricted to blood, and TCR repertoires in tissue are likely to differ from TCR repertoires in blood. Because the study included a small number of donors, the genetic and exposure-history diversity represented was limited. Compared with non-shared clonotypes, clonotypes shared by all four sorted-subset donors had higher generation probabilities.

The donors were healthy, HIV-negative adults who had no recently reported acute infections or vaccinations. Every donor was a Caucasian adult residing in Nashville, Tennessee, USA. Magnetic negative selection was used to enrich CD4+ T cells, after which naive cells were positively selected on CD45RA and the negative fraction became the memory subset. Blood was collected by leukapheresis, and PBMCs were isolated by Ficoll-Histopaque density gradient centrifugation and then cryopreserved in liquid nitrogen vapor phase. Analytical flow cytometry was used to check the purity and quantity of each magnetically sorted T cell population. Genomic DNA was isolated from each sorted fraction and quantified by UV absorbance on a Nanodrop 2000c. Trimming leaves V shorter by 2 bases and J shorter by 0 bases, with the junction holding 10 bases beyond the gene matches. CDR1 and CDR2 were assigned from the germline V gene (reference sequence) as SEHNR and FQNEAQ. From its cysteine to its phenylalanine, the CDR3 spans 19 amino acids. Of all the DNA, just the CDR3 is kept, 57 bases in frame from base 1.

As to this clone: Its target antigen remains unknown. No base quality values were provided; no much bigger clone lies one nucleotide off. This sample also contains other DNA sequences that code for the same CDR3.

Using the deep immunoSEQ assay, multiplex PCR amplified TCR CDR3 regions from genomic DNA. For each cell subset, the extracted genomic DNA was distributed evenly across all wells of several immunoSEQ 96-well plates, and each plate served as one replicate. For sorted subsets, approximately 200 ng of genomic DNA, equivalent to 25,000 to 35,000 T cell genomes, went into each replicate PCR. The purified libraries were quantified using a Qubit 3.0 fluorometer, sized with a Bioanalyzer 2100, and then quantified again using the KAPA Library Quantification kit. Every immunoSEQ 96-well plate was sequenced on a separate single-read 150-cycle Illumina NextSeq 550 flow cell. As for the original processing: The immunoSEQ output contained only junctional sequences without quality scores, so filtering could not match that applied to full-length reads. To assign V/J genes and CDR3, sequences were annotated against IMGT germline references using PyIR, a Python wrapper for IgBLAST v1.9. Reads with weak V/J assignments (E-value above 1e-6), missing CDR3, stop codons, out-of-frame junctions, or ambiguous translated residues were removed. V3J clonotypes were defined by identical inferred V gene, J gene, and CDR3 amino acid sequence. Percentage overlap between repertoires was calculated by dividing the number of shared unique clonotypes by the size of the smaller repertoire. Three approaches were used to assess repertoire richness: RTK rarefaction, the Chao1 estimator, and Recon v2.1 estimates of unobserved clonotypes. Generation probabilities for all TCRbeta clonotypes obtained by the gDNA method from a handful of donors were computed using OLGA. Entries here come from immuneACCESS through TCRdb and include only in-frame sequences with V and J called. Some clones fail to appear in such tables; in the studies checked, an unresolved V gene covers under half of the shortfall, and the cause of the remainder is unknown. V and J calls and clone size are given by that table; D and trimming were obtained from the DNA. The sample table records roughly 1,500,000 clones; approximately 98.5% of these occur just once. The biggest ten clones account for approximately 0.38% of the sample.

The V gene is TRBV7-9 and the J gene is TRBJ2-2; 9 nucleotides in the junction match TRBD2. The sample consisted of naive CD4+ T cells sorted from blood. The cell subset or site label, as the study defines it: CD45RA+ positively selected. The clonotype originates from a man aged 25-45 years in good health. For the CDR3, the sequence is CASSLRPSGIFANTGELFF. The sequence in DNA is TGTGCCAGCAGCTTACGCCCTAGCGGGATTTTCGCGAACACCGGGGAGCTGTTTTTT.